The clone carrying this T cell receptor beta chain was detected many times. These data are taken from a study of regulatory T cells in long-lasting Graves disease. Across the study: Freshly diagnosed Graves' patients had used antithyroid drugs for under 3 months.

iRepertoire HTBI primers and Arm-PCR of CDR3 regions built TCR beta libraries. TCRdb analysed the multiplex PCR reads with MiXCR anew, one entry per CDR3 protein. The top ten hold about 10% of the sample, which has 440,000 or so distinct CDR3 sequences, roughly 15% seen once. The time point here: newly diagnosed GD, antithyroid drugs for less than 3 months. Extracted PBMC RNA gave rise to the TCR library. J was trimmed by 8 bases and V by 1 base; bases with no gene match: 2. The CDR3 runs 14 residues. Per germline, CDR1 SEHNR and CDR2 FQNEAQ (reference sequence). These data are also associated with another study on T cells in Graves' hyperthyroidism and ophthalmopathy. As reported in that work: The TCR CDR3 was amplified in a first-round RT-PCR using the HTBI primer set.

The sample here was peripheral blood mononuclear cells (PBMCs), taken at new diagnosis, from a patient treated with antithyroid drugs. The clonotype comes from a woman in her twenties or thirties with Graves disease. The rearrangement links TRBV7-9 to TRBJ1-2; TRBD1 aligns across 12 bases. The CDR3 loop is CASSLGDRGRGYTF. CDR3 DNA sequence: TGTGCCAGCAGCTTAGGGGACAGGGGGCGCGGCTACACCTTC.